Sequencing of this T cell receptor (beta chain) was carried out in a study of blood T cell repertoires in COVID-19. Study-level background: In each case, the material was cDNA or gDNA derived from T cells, B-cell-depleted T cells, or PBMCs.

Authors' methods: Quantification of nucleated cells was approximated via reference gene primer amplification. Produced via immunoSEQ multiplex PCR; TCRdb's table is partial and in-frame only. V and J calls and clone size come straight from that table; D and trimming were deduced from the DNA. The sample has just over 300,000 clones; around 85% are singletons. The germline V gene has CDR1 SGHKS and CDR2 YYEKEE (reference sequence). V gave up 4 bases and J gave up 9 bases; unmatched junction bases: 11. The length of the CDR3 is 15 residues. The clonotype comes from a man younger than 45 who had recovered from COVID-19. The sequencing input was PBMCs or T cells enriched from blood (not recorded which). The genes are TRBV5-5 and TRBJ2-1, with 9 bases fitting TRBD1. The CDR3 DNA follows: TGTGCCAGCAGCCCCTGGACAGGGGACAGGGTTGAGCAGTTCTTC. Protein sequence: CASSPWTGDRVEQFF.